These 12 T cell receptor beta chains were all obtained from the same sample, sequenced in a study of T cells of healthy individuals. TCRdb used MiXCR to reprocess the 5' RACE reads, holding one entry per CDR3 protein. The sample gives about 53,000 distinct CDR3 sequences, roughly 14% of which show up once; roughly 15% is in the top ten. The receptors derive from a human donor in good health.

This clonotype occurred a few times. This chain joins TRBV18 and TRBJ1-1; 7 bases map to TRBD1. Germline trimming cut 4 bases from V and 1 base from J; bases unmatched to any gene: 3. The CDR3 length is 14 residues. Germline CDR1 KGHSH, CDR2 LQKENI. Here the CDR3 reads CASSLGTANTEAFF. The CDR3 DNA follows: TGTGCCAGCTCACTAGGGACAGCGAACACTGAAGCTTTCTTT.

This clonotype was seen more than once but under ten times. V and J are TRBV5-1 and TRBJ2-6, with D uncertain. The length of the CDR3 is 15 residues. The V end was cut by 4 bases, the J end by 3 bases, with 11 bases between. Germline V lookup: CDR1 SGHRS, CDR2 YFSETQ. CDR3 protein: CASSVGSIGANVLTF. The CDR3 DNA reads as TGCGCCAGCAGCGTAGGATCTATTGGGGCCAACGTCCTGACTTTC.

Many counts were recorded for this clonotype. The chain recombines TRBV29-1 with TRBJ1-2, with a weak D call TRBD1 (6 bases). V lost 6 bases, J lost 8 bases, and 22 bases lay in between. CDR1 is SQVTM and CDR2 is ANQGSEA in the germline V gene. This CDR3 region has 14 residues. The CDR3 region is CSVEFIRGERGYTF. CDR3 sequence (DNA): TGCAGCGTCGAATTTATCAGGGGCGAGAGGGGCTACACCTTC.

This CDR3 reads CATSDSRDRTYNEQFF. The CDR3, as DNA: TGTGCCACCAGTGATTCGCGGGACAGGACCTACAATGAGCAGTTCTTC. The chain carries TRBV24-1 and TRBJ2-1; 8 bases are shared with TRBD1. This CDR3 is 16 amino acids long. Germline lookup yields CDR1 KGHDR and CDR2 SFDVKD. V trimming: 2 bases; J trimming: 2 bases; junction bases outside the gene matches: 4.

The rearrangement links TRBV7-9 to TRBJ2-7, with TRBD1 matching 9 bases. Germline trimming cut 5 bases from V and 4 bases from J; bases unmatched to any gene: 9. The CDR3 totals 15 residues. Germline V CDR1 and CDR2: SEHNR, FQNEAQ (reference sequence). In DNA, the CDR3 is TGTGCCAGCAGCCGCGGACAGGGGTTCACGTACGAGCAGTACTTC. The encoded protein is CASSRGQGFTYEQYF. The full variable domain, completed using reference TRBV7-9 and TRBJ2-7, is DTGVSQNPRHKITKRGQNVTFRCDPISEHNRLYWYRQTLGQGPEFLTYFQNEAQLEKSRLLSDRFSAERPKGSFSTLEIQRTEQGDSAMYLCASSRGQGFTYEQYFGPGTRLTVT.

This clonotype was seen ten or more times. This rearrangement joins TRBV6-4 to TRBJ2-6; TRBD1 is a possible D gene (6 bases). The CDR3 runs 19 residues. The germline CDR1 and CDR2 sequences are MRHNA and SNTAGT. The V end was cut by 6 bases, the J end by 0 bases, with 21 bases between. The CDR3 reads CASSRSRTALLSGANVLTF. As DNA, the CDR3 is TGTGCCAGCAGCAGATCCAGGACAGCACTCCTCTCTGGGGCCAACGTCCTGACTTTC.

A few counts support this clonotype. J is TRBJ1-6 and V is TRBV29-1; 7 positions match TRBD1. The junction had 9 bases not matched to a gene; V was cut back by 5 bases and J by 8 bases. The CDR3 extends over 14 amino acids. CDR1 and CDR2 (germline): SQVTM, ANQGSEA. The CDR3: CSVSQGESDSPLHF. The CDR3 DNA is TGCAGCGTTTCTCAGGGGGAATCGGATTCACCCCTCCACTTT.

This clonotype has at least ten counts. This chain connects TRBV7-2 to TRBJ2-7, with 13 bases lining up with TRBD2. In germline, CDR1 is SGHTA, CDR2 FQGNSA. The CDR3 runs to 15 residues. V dropped 5 bases and J dropped 5; count of bases not matched to a gene: 6. The CDR3 nucleotides are TGTGCCAGCAGCGCCCGACTAGCGGGAGGCAACGAGCAGTACTTC. The encoded protein is CASSARLAGGNEQYF.

The chain is built from TRBV7-8 and TRBJ2-5; TRBD1 aligns across 9 bases. The germline CDR1 and CDR2 sequences are SGHVS and FQNEAQ. The trim removed 5 bases at V and 3 bases at J, leaving 7 bases unmatched. The CDR3 covers 15 residues. CDR3 nucleotides: TGTGCCAGCAGCCAACGGACAGGGGCCGAAGAGACCCAGTACTTC. Protein sequence: CASSQRTGAEETQYF.

This clonotype showed up many times. The CDR3 coding sequence is TGTGCCAGCAGCTCCGGGGCCAATCAGCCCCAGCATTTT. Its translation: CASSSGANQPQHF. J is TRBJ1-5 and V is TRBV5-8; D might be TRBD1 (5 bases). Germline V gene lookup returns CDR1 SGHTS and CDR2 YDEGEE. The CDR3 consists of 13 residues. Between the trimmed V and J ends, which lost 3 bases and 3 bases, there was a span of 7 bases.

At least ten counts were recorded for this clonotype. CDR3 amino acids: CASSLTGDTQYF. CDR3 DNA sequence: TGTGCCAGCAGCCTCACAGGAGATACGCAGTATTTT. The gene calls are TRBV11-2 and TRBJ2-3, with a possible D match to TRBD1 (5 bases). V was shortened by 5 bases and J by 5 bases, with 8 bases between the two germline ends. The CDR3 contains 12 residues. Germline V gene sequence: CDR1 SGHAT, CDR2 FQNNGV. The whole variable domain, filled in from reference TRBV11-2 and TRBJ2-3, reads EAGVAQSPRYKIIEKRQSVAFWCNPISGHATLYWYQQILGQGPKLLIQFQNNGVVDDSQLPKDRFSAERLKGVDSTLKIQPAKLEDSAVYLCASSLTGDTQYFGPGTRLTVL.

This clonotype was recorded many times. V usage is TRBV12-3 or TRBV12-4 and J usage is TRBJ2-7, with 8 nucleotides matching TRBD2. V was clipped by 11 bases and J by 1 base; unmatched bases: 13. The CDR3 consists of 15 residues. This chain's CDR3 is CAGPCPSGRSYEQYF. The CDR3 DNA is TGTGCCGGCCCTTGCCCTAGCGGGCGATCCTACGAGCAGTACTTC.